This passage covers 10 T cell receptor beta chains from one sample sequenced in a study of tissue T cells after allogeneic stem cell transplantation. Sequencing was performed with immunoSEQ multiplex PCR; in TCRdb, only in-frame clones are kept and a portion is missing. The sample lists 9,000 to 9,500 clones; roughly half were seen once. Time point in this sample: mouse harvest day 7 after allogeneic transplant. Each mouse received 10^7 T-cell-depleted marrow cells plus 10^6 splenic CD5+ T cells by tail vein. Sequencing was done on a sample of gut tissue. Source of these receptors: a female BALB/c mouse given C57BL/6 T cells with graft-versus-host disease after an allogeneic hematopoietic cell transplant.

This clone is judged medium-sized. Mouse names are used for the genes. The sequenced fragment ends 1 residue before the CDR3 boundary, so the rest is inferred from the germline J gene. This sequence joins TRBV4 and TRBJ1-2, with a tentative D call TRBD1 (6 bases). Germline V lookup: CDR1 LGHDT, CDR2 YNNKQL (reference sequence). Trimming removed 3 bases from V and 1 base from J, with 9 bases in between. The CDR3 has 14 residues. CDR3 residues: CASSYGTINSDYTF. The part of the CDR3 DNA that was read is TGTGCCAGCAGCTATGGGACAATAAACTCCGACTACACC. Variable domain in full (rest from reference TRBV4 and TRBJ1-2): ETAVFQTPNYHVTQVGNEVSFNCKQTLGHDTMYWYKQDSKKLLKIMFSYNNKQLIVNETVPRRFSPQSSDKAHLNLRIKSVEPEDSAVYLCASSYGTINSDYTFGSGTRLLVI.

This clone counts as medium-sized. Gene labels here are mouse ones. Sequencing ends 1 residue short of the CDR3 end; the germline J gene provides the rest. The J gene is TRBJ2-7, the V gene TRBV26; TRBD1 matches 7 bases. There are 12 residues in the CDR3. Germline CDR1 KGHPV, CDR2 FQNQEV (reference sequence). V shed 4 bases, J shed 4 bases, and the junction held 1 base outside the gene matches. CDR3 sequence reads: CASSQQGYEQYF. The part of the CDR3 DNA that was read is TGTGCCAGCAGTCAACAGGGGTATGAACAGTAC.

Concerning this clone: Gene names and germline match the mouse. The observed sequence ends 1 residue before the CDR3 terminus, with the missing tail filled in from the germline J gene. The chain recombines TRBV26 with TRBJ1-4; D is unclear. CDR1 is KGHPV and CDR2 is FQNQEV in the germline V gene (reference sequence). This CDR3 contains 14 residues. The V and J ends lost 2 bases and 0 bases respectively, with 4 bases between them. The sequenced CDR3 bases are TGTGCCAGCAGTCTGCCATTTTCCAACGAAAGATTATTT. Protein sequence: CASSLPFSNERLF. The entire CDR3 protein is CASSLPFSNERLFF.

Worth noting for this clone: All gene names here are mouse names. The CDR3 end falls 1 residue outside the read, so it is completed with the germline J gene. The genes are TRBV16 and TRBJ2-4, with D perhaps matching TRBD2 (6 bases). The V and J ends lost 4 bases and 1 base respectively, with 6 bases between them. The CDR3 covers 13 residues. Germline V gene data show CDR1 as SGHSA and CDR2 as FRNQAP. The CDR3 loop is CASSYWGQNTLYF. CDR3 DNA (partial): TGTGCAAGCAGCTACTGGGGTCAAAACACCTTGTAC.

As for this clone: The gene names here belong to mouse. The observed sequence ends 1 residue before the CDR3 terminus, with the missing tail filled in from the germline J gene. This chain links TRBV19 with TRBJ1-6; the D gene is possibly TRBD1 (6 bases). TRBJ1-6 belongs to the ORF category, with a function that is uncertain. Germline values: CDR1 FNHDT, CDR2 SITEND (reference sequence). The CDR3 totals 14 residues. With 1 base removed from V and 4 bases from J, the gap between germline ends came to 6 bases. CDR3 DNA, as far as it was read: TGTGCCAGCAGTATACAGGGGTATAATTCGCCCCTCTAC. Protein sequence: CASSIQGYNSPLY. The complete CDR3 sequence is CASSIQGYNSPLYF.

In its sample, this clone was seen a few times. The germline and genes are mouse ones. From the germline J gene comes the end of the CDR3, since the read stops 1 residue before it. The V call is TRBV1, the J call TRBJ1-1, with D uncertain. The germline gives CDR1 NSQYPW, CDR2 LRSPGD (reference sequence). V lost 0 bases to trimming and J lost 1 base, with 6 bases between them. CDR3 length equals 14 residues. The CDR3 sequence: CTCSADRGNTEVFF. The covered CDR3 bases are TGCACCTGCAGTGCAGATCGGGGAAACACAGAAGTCTTC.

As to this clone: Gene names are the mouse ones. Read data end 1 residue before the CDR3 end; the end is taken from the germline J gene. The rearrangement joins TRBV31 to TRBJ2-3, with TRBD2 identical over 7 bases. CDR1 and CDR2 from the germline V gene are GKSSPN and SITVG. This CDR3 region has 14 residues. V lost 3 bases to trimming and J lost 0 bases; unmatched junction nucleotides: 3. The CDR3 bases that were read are TGTGCCTGGAGGACTGGGATTAGTGCAGAAACGCTGTAT. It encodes CAWRTGISAETLY. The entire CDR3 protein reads CAWRTGISAETLYF.

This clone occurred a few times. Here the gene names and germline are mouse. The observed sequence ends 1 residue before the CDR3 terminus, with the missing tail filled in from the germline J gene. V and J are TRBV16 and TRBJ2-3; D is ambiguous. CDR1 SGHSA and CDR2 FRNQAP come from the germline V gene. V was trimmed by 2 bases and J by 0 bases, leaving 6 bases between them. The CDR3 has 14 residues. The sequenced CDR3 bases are TGTGCAAGCAGCTTAATGAGTAGTGCAGAAACGCTGTAT. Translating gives CASSLMSSAETLY. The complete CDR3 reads CASSLMSSAETLYF.

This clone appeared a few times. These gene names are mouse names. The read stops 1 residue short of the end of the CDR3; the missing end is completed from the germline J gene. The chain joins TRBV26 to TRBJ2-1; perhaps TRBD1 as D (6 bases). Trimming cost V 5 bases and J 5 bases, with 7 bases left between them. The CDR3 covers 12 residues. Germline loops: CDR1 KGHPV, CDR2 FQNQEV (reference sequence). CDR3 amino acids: CASSSGDAEQFF. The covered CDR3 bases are TGTGCCAGCAGTTCAGGGGATGCTGAGCAGTTC. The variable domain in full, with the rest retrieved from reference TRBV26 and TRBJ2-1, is NSKVIQTPRYLVKGQGQKAKMRCIPEKGHPVVFWYQQNKNNEFKFLINFQNQEVLQQIDMTEKRFSAECPSNSPCSLEIQSSEAGDSALYLCASSSGDAEQFFGPGTRLTVL.

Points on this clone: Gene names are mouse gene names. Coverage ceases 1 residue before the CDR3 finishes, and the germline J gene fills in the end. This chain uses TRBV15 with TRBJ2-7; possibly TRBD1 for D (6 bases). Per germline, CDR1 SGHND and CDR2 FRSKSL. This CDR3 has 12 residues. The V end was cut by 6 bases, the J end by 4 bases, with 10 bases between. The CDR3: CASSSGQYEQYF. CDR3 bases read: TGTGCCAGCAGCTCGGGACAATATGAACAGTAC.